What follows is one TCR beta chain and its context. The source of the sample is a study of blood T cell repertoires in COVID-19. Study information: T cells, B-cell-depleted T cells, or PBMCs provided the cDNA or gDNA that served as material.

Original processing notes: Estimated nucleated cell counts came from reference gene primer amplification. Sequencing was performed with immunoSEQ multiplex PCR; in TCRdb, only in-frame clones are kept and a portion is missing. That table is the source of V, J and clone size, and D and trimming were worked out from the DNA. The sample has some 65,000 clones, roughly nine tenths seen once. The CDR3 spans 15 residues. The V and J ends lost 4 bases and 6 bases, in that order; junction bases with no gene match: 11. The germline V gene encodes CDR1 SGHDN and CDR2 FVKESK. V and J are TRBV14 and TRBJ2-7, with 8 nucleotides matching TRBD2. This clonotype was sampled from a man in his sixties with acute or convalescent COVID-19. The sample comprised peripheral blood. Here the CDR3 DNA reads TGTGCCAGCAGCCGGGGACTAGTTAGGCAAAGCGAGCAGTACTTC. Translation: CASSRGLVRQSEQYF.